This T cell receptor (beta chain) was captured by sequencing in a study of CXCR3-negative and CXCR3-positive naive CD8 T cells (dated by TCRdb to the late 2010s). With regard to the full study: In total, approximately 130 million TRB reads were obtained, or roughly 1.5 +/- 0.3 million reads per library. Data from 11 donors, pooled across two independent experiments, went into the diversity and physicochemical repertoire analyses. For the TRBV-TRBJ cluster analysis, the naive subsets came from 5 or 6 donors, while the memory cells came from 3 donors. What the research found in general, with its limitations: Repertoire diversity was comparably high in both naive subsets but much lower in memory CD8+ T cells. Compared with CXCR3-negative naive cells, CXCR3-positive naive cells had TRB CDR3s with higher hydrophobicity (lower Kidera factor 4), lower energy, and higher strength and volume indices. Freshly isolated PBMCs were used for most assays because CXCR3 expression went down partially after cryopreservation. Surface CD5, linked to self-reactivity in mice, was comparable between naive subsets; TCR interaction strength was therefore also inferred from TRB CDR3 physicochemical properties. Within the same donor, TRBV-TRBJ usage looked similar between naive CXCR3-negative and CXCR3-positive cells, but memory cells had distinct patterns.

The CDR3 spans 12 residues, from the cysteine through the phenylalanine. No DNA sequence is on record. From a lookup of the germline V gene, CDR1 and CDR2 are SNHLY and FYNNEI. Comment on this clonotype: The antigen it binds to is not known.

Reads for this sample came from a NextSeq 550. The Human TCR Profiling Kit (MiLaboratory) was used to prepare UMI-labeled 5' RACE TRB cDNA libraries. cDNA synthesis used the entire amount of extracted RNA, and PCR amplification then used the entire amount of cDNA produced. The libraries were made side by side, with each library going through the same number of PCR cycles. Per the source publication's procedure: With a requirement of at least two reads per UMI, MIGEC and MiXCR extracted about 50,000 +/- 10,000 unique UMI-labeled TRB cDNA molecules per library. On average, each library contained roughly 40,000 +/- 10,000 functional in-frame TRB CDR3 nucleotide clonotypes without stop codons. After downsampling to 5000 UMI-labeled TRB molecules per sample, diversity metrics, including normalized Shannon-Wiener and Chao1, were computed in VDJtools. Clonotype-size-weighted physicochemical properties of the central five CDR3 residues (interaction energy, strength, volume and Kidera factor 4) were computed in VDJtools. TCRdb reanalyzed the reads, keeping one entry per CDR3 protein sequence and omitting DNA. Clone size and V and J calls follow TCRdb, not the original study. This sample's table carries 150,000 to 180,000 distinct CDR3 sequences. The top ten hold 0.45% to 0.55% of the sample.

For each CD8+ T cell subset, flow sorting was done in triplicate, and under 350,000 cells per subset went directly into RLT lysis buffer. To exclude memory contaminants, naive CD8+ T cells were stringently defined as CD45RO-CCR7+CD27+CD95-. Standard density gradient centrifugation was used to isolate peripheral blood mononuclear cells from buffy coats. A FACSAria III was used to flow-sort naive CXCR3-negative and CXCR3-positive CD8+ T cells. An RNeasy Mini Kit was used to extract total RNA from the sorted cells. This clonotype was sampled from a human donor in good health. Some clones in this sample may be carry-over from other donors' samples. In this chain, TRBV2 is recombined with TRBJ1-1. The specimen was naive CXCR3+ CD8+ T cells from blood. The cell subset or site label, read with the paper, signifies: CD45RO-CCR7+CD27+CD95- naive CD8+ T cells expressing CXCR3 (TNR3+). The CDR3 reads as follows: CASLRASTEAFF.